The clone carrying this T cell receptor (beta chain) came up once. These data belong to a study of blood T cell repertoires in COVID-19. About the study: Sites in the United States, Italy and Spain provided acute and convalescent COVID-19 samples.

Repertoires were generated with immunoSEQ multiplex PCR, while TCRdb's copy carries only in-frame clones and drops some. The repertoire holds about 370,000 clones, approximately 89% seen once, with more than 9% in the top ten. Trimming at V came to 2 bases and at J to 2 bases, leaving 4 bases not matched to a gene. This CDR3 is built from 15 residues. The germline gives CDR1 SGHTA, CDR2 FQGTGA. Sequenced input: peripheral blood. The sequence was obtained from a woman in her 30s with COVID-19, enrolled during active disease. The V and J genes are TRBV7-3 and TRBJ1-1; 8 bases line up with TRBD1. Here the CDR3 DNA reads TGTGCCAGCAGCTTATCCGGGACAGGAAACACTGAAGCTTTCTTT. It translates to CASSLSGTGNTEAFF.